A selection of T cell receptor beta chains follows, all from one sample in a study of blood T cells in healthy people across ages. A single record per CDR3 protein comes from TCRdb applying MiXCR to the 5' RACE reads. The sample holds some 1,000,000 distinct CDR3 sequences, 25% seen once. The sample was also reused in another study, on T cells of mothers and their children.

Sequences were obtained from blood. The source of these receptors is a girl aged 2-9 years in good health. CDR3s leave out the opening cysteine and the closing phenylalanine or tryptophan. D genes are given only for firm matches.

V: TRBV12-3/TRBV12-4
D: .
J: TRBJ2-7
CDR3: ASSSLISYEQY

V: TRBV27
D: .
J: TRBJ2-5
CDR3: ASSQTQGIKETQY

V: TRBV21-1
D: .
J: TRBJ2-3
CDR3: ASSPSGGEY

V: TRBV7-2
D: TRBD2
J: TRBJ2-1
CDR3: ASSLAVAGGQEQF

V: TRBV28
D: .
J: TRBJ2-2
CDR3: ASSSDKDRDIFRGTGELF

V: TRBV3-1
D: TRBD1
J: .
CDR3: ASSQYAGQGAYEQY

V: TRBV28
D: .
J: TRBJ2-7
CDR3: ASSPLDVTECEQY

V: TRBV29-1
D: TRBD2
J: TRBJ2-1
CDR3: SVEGTSGGREQF

V: TRBV7-2
D: .
J: TRBJ1-2
CDR3: ASSLGGVQTNYGYT

V: TRBV7-2
D: .
J: TRBJ2-7
CDR3: ASSVAETYEQY

V: TRBV27
D: .
J: .
CDR3: ASRGFGGYNEQF

V: TRBV3-1
D: .
J: TRBJ2-3
CDR3: ASSRLGPDPLRDTQY

V: TRBV5-1
D: .
J: TRBJ2-1
CDR3: ASSPSEGPYNEQF

V: TRBV12-3/TRBV12-4
D: .
J: TRBJ1-3
CDR3: ASRAQVSGNTIY

V: TRBV20-1
D: TRBD2
J: TRBJ2-1
CDR3: SAKGRGSGGQRF

V: TRBV20-1
D: TRBD2
J: TRBJ2-1
CDR3: SARVASGSSYNEQF

V: TRBV15
D: .
J: .
CDR3: ATSSDLVPVEQY

V: TRBV30
D: .
J: TRBJ2-1
CDR3: AWSVRLAWDEQF

V: TRBV5-6
D: .
J: TRBJ1-2
CDR3: ASSQGQTETNYGYT

V: TRBV20-1
D: TRBD1
J: TRBJ1-4
CDR3: SAEQGLNGKLF

V: TRBV20-1
D: TRBD1
J: TRBJ2-1
CDR3: SVLDREKNNEQF

V: TRBV10-3
D: TRBD1
J: TRBJ2-3
CDR3: AISPAGTGVTDTQY

V: TRBV29-1
D: TRBD1
J: TRBJ1-1
CDR3: SVGQGSNTEAF

V: TRBV9
D: .
J: TRBJ2-1
CDR3: ASSVDVPPSSYNEQF

V: TRBV4-1
D: .
J: TRBJ2-4
CDR3: ASSQGSRRDIQY

V: TRBV3-1
D: .
J: TRBJ2-1
CDR3: ASSSGPQETQC

V: TRBV29-1
D: .
J: TRBJ1-1
CDR3: SARLGTYYTEAF

V: TRBV7-8
D: TRBD1
J: TRBJ1-4
CDR3: ASSRTGANEKLF

V: TRBV5-1
D: .
J: TRBJ2-5
CDR3: ARAIEGTQY

V: TRBV4-3
D: .
J: .
CDR3: ASSQENLYEQY

V: TRBV2
D: TRBD2
J: TRBJ2-5
CDR3: ASSALSPGLAGAGETQY

V: TRBV7-9
D: TRBD1
J: TRBJ2-1
CDR3: ASSWTGGYNEQF

V: TRBV12-3/TRBV12-4
D: .
J: .
CDR3: ASSYAGSQGSYEQY

V: TRBV28
D: .
J: TRBJ1-6
CDR3: ASSSGGTGGLANSPLH

V: TRBV21-1
D: .
J: TRBJ2-5
CDR3: AFRGFKETQY

V: TRBV7-2
D: .
J: .
CDR3: ASSLHEQASYEQY

V: TRBV29-1
D: .
J: TRBJ2-5
CDR3: SVRGAEQY

V: TRBV28
D: TRBD2
J: TRBJ2-7
CDR3: ASSPPLAGAYEQY

V: TRBV6-2/TRBV6-3
D: .
J: TRBJ2-5
CDR3: ASDSGQETQY

V: TRBV6-1
D: .
J: .
CDR3: ASSEDRVYEQY

V: TRBV7-2
D: .
J: TRBJ1-1
CDR3: ASSRGASGDTEAF

V: TRBV7-9
D: TRBD1
J: .
CDR3: ASEGQGTYEQY

V: TRBV7-2
D: TRBD2
J: TRBJ2-7
CDR3: ASSLVGGSGVRDEQY